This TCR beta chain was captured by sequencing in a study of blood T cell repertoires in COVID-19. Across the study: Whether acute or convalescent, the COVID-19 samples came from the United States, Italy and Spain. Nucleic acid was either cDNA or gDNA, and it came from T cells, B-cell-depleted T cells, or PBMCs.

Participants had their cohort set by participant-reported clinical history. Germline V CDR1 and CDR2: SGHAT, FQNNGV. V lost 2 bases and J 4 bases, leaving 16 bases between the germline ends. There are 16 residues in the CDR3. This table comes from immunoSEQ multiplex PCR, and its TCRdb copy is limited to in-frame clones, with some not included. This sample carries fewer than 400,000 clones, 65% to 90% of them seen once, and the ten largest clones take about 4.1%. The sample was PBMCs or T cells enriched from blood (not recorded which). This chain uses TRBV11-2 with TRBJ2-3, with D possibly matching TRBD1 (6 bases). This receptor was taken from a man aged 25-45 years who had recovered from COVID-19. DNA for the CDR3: TGTGCCAGCAGCTTAATGCTAGGGGGAGAGGCAGATACGCAGTATTTT. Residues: CASSLMLGGEADTQYF.